Presented here are 13 T cell receptor beta chains from one specimen sequenced in a study of blood T cell repertoires in COVID-19. The protocol was immunoSEQ multiplex PCR, while the TCRdb copy is restricted to in-frame clones and leaves out a portion. This sample carries roughly 250,000 clones, 70% to 90% of them seen once, and the ten largest clones take roughly 2%. The sample consisted of peripheral blood. The receptors shown here come from a woman in her thirties or forties who had recovered from COVID-19.

The CDR3: CASSLGLAGSTDTQYF. The CDR3 DNA sequence: TGTGCCAGCAGCCTTGGACTAGCGGGGAGCACAGATACGCAGTATTTT. The V call is TRBV5-6, the J call TRBJ2-3; 12 positions match TRBD2. The J segment lost 0 bases and the V segment lost 4 bases, leaving 3 bases of the junction unmatched. CDR1 SGHDT and CDR2 YYEEEE come from the germline V gene. The CDR3 extends over 16 amino acids.

In nucleotides, the CDR3 is TGTGCCAGCAGCATCAAGGGACAGGGGTACACCGGGGAGCTGTTTTTT. As protein: CASSIKGQGYTGELFF. The chain recombines TRBV5-6 with TRBJ2-2; 10 bases match TRBD1. Germline V gene sequence: CDR1 SGHDT, CDR2 YYEEEE. The J segment lost 3 bases and the V segment lost 4 bases, leaving 6 bases of the junction unmatched. This CDR3 region has 16 residues.

The chain couples TRBV4-2 to TRBJ1-2; D might be TRBD1 (6 bases). CDR1 and CDR2 (germline): LGHNA, YNFKEQ. V lost 1 base to trimming and J lost 5 bases, with 20 bases between them. The CDR3 loop spans 17 amino acids. The CDR3 DNA sequence: TGTGCCAGCAGCCAAGGGGGCAGGGGATTTTCGGCGTATGGCTACACCTTC. This sequence encodes CASSQGGRGFSAYGYTF.

Written as DNA, the CDR3 is TGTGCCAGCTCAGCCAGCTTCGGACAGGCAGCTAACTATGGCTACACCTTC. Protein: CASSASFGQAANYGYTF. The rearrangement uses TRBV18 and TRBJ1-2, with TRBD1 identical over 7 bases. The CDR3 is made up of 17 amino acids. Germline V gives CDR1 KGHSH, CDR2 LQKENI. V was pared by 5 bases and J by 0 bases, with 12 bases of the junction left unmatched.

A single count supports this clone. The chain employs TRBV5-1 and TRBJ1-2; the D gene is possibly TRBD1 (6 bases). CDR1 and CDR2 (germline): SGHRS, YFSETQ. The V gene lost 0 bases and the J gene lost 7 bases, with 16 bases spanning the gap. This CDR3 region has 15 residues. This chain's CDR3 is CASSLERGRGSGYTF. The CDR3 coding sequence is TGCGCCAGCAGCTTGGAGCGGGGGCGCGGGAGTGGCTACACCTTC.

This chain links TRBV15 with TRBJ1-2; 9 bases agree with TRBD1. Per the germline V gene, CDR1 is LNHNV and CDR2 is YYDKDF (reference sequence). This CDR3 spans 15 amino acids. V shed 0 bases, J shed 8 bases, and the junction held 7 bases outside the gene matches. The CDR3 sequence is CATSRDPGQGHGYTF. The CDR3 DNA sequence: TGTGCCACCAGCAGAGATCCGGGACAGGGTCACGGCTACACCTTC.

The chain joins TRBV19 to TRBJ2-5, with TRBD1 matching over 11 bases. The CDR3 is 14 residues long. CDR1 LNHDA and CDR2 SQIVND come from the germline V gene (reference sequence). Trimming cost V 7 bases and J 5 bases; bases outside gene matches: 6. The CDR3 DNA sequence: TGTGCCAGTACCCGGACAGGGGGCGGGGAGACCCAGTACTTC. Protein product: CASTRTGGGETQYF.

This chain links TRBV28 with TRBJ2-7, with D tentatively TRBD1 (7 bases). The CDR3 contains 14 residues. The V gene lost 5 bases and the J gene lost 1 base, with 12 bases spanning the gap. Germline V gene lookup returns CDR1 MDHEN and CDR2 SYDVKM. CDR3 loop: CASSPTGRSYEQYF. Here the CDR3 DNA reads TGTGCCAGCAGTCCGACAGGGAGGTCCTACGAGCAGTACTTC.

The chain recombines TRBV7-2 with TRBJ2-5; TRBD2 agrees at 7 bases. Looked up from germline, CDR1 is SGHTA and CDR2 is FQGNSA. After removal of 2 bases from V and 3 bases from J, the junction contained 6 bases not matched to a gene. The length of the CDR3 is 15 residues. The CDR3 DNA is TGTGCCAGCAGCTTAATTCCAGCGGGGAAAGAGACCCAGTACTTC. Translating gives CASSLIPAGKETQYF. The variable domain in full, completed from reference TRBV7-2 and TRBJ2-5, reads GAGVSQSPSNKVTEKGKDVELRCDPISGHTALYWYRQSLGQGLEFLIYFQGNSAPDKSGLPSDRFSAERTGGSVSTLTIQRTQQEDSAVYLCASSLIPAGKETQYFGPGTRLLVL.

The genes are TRBV28 and TRBJ2-1; TRBD2 matches 8 bases. The CDR3 contains 13 residues. V was clipped by 4 bases and J by 15 bases; unmatched bases: 11. Germline assignment: CDR1 MDHEN and CDR2 SYDVKM. CDR3 sequence: CASSSPFSGVGFF. CDR3 coding DNA: TGTGCCAGCAGTTCCCCCTTTAGCGGGGTGGGGTTCTTC.

The count of this clone is one. The chain is built from TRBV19 and TRBJ1-5; D is possibly TRBD1 (5 bases). From germline, CDR1 is LNHDA and CDR2 SQIVND (reference sequence). V was pared by 5 bases and J by 3 bases, with 14 bases between. The CDR3 loop spans 15 amino acids. Here the CDR3 DNA reads TGTGCCAGTAGTGGAGTAGACAGTATCAATCAGCCCCAGCATTTT. Protein: CASSGVDSINQPQHF.

CDR3: CASSYSRRRGEETQYF. In DNA form, the CDR3 reads TGTGCCAGCAGTTACTCGAGACGGCGCGGAGAAGAGACCCAGTACTTC. The chain couples TRBV6-6 to TRBJ2-5; D is uncertain. The germline gives CDR1 MNHNY, CDR2 SVGAGI (reference sequence). The CDR3 runs 16 residues. Trimming shortened V by 0 bases and J by 3 bases, and 14 bases separated the two germline ends.

The chain is built from TRBV9 and TRBJ2-3; D remains ambiguous. This CDR3 region has 15 residues. V was trimmed by 4 bases and J by 3 bases, leaving 15 bases between them. Per the germline V gene, CDR1 is SGDLS and CDR2 is YYNGEE. CDR3 sequence: CASSSQTISTDTQYF. CDR3 DNA: TGTGCCAGCAGCTCTCAGACAATCTCTACAGATACGCAGTATTTT.